This T cell receptor beta chain was found in a study of T cell changes during pregnancy in multiple sclerosis. TCRdb's table, derived via immunoSEQ multiplex PCR, lists solely in-frame clones and lacks some. The profile shows more than 65,000 clones, approximately 92% of them singletons. The CDR3 contains 14 residues. This chain joins TRBV21-1 and TRBJ2-7; the D segment call TRBD2 is taken from the table without a DNA check. TRBV21-1 is described as a pseudogene. The sequence was obtained from a female donor with multiple sclerosis, enrolled in a pregnancy study. This sample comprised peripheral blood, obtained in the first trimester of pregnancy. The CDR3 region is CASSKAPGGYEQYF. The CDR3 DNA is TGTGCCAGCAGCAAAGCTCCCGGGGGCTACGAGCAGTACTTC.